The source of this T cell receptor (beta chain) is a study of T-cell reconstitution after alpha-beta-depleted transplantation in children. CDR1 and CDR2 from the germline V gene are MGHRA and YSYEKL. After removal of 2 bases from V and 6 bases from J, the junction contained 3 bases not matched to a gene. The CDR3 spans 14 residues. The authors prepared the TCRbeta library with unique molecular identifiers. TCRdb reprocessed the PCR reads with MiXCR, giving one entry per CDR3 protein. The sample yields hundreds of thousands of distinct CDR3 sequences, 16% seen once. Study results and limitations: Newly produced T cells mostly accounted for T-cell counts and diversity one year post-transplant.

Remarks on this clonotype: The antigen remains undetermined.

The sequence was obtained from a male patient between 2 and 15 years old who had a stem cell transplant for acute lymphoblastic leukemia, so the T cells may come from the graft donor. The sequencing used PBMCs, mostly from graft donor cells, collected 360 days after TCRalphabeta/CD19-depleted stem cell transplant. V and J are TRBV4-1 and TRBJ1-5; 8 nucleotides match TRBD1. CDR3 coding DNA: TGCGCCAGCAGCCAATTTACAGGGGGTCAGCCCCAGCATTTT. Translation gives CASSQFTGGQPQHF.